This paragraph reports one T cell receptor beta chain. This clonotype has only one observation. Its antigen has not been determined. Per-nucleotide qualities are absent, and no much larger clonotype sits a single base away. One read alone lends weak support. TCR beta CDR3 regions were amplified from RNA transcripts. A first-round RT-PCR of the TCR CDR3 used the HTBI primer set with the Qiagen OneStep RT-PCR kit. The libraries were constructed in a second round of multiplex PCR and then size-selected and purified. Paired-end sequencing of the libraries was performed with 100 bp reads on an Illumina HiSeq2000. In the authors' own workflow: SOAPnuke was used to process the raw data, throwing out any read that contained adapters or uncalled bases, had a mean Phred below 15, or lacked an exact constant-primer or identifier match. COPE v1.2.5 was used to merge the high-quality paired reads, and each unique nucleotide sequence was defined as a clonotype. MiTCR v1.1 was used to align the clonotypes against IMGT TRBV, TRBD and TRBJ reference segments. The analysis was restricted to V-J combinations with a frequency above 0.0001, which together covered 98% to 99.2% of the repertoires. The TCS score was defined as F50 (clonal expansion) divided by E x V (chaos), with BLOSUM62-based TCRdist calculated between CDR3 peptides within each V-J. Welch's t-statistics and random forest reduced roughly 500 V-J features to 10 to 15, which were used in a naive Bayes classifier (R e1071). Using fastp at Q25 and MiXCR, TCRdb reprocessed the public reads and kept productive beta chains. Under each unique CDR3 protein, matching rows form one entry showing the most common genes and DNA. The V and J calls, along with clone size, are taken from TCRdb and not from the paper's own processing. The table for this sample lists fewer than 350,000 distinct CDR3 sequences; roughly 20% of them were counted only once. In total, the top ten clones hold 49% of the sample.

This sample was taken from a study of T cells in Graves' hyperthyroidism and ophthalmopathy (dated by TCRdb to between 2018 and 2021). Broadly, across the study: Peripheral blood was collected at initial diagnosis, before any treatment. The paper reports TCR Vbeta CDR3 sequencing of over 120 peripheral blood samples: some 44 ophthalmopathy, fewer than 80 hyperthyroidism and around 17 progressor patients. The study also compared thyroid tissue and blood T-cell repertoires from a handful of Graves' hyperthyroidism patients. Whether ophthalmopathy could be predicted prospectively was tested in an independent validation cohort made up of approximately 19 hyperthyroidism patients plus 17 patients who later progressed to ophthalmopathy. Following sampling, methimazole starting at 30 mg daily was given to hyperthyroidism patients, and high-dose intravenous methylprednisolone was given to ophthalmopathy patients. A discovery cohort of approximately 97 patients, about 40 with Graves' ophthalmopathy and roughly 59 with stable Graves' hyperthyroidism, was used to find distinguishing TCR V-J signatures. For training and testing, the approximately 92 patients in the discovery cohort were randomly divided in a 7:3 ratio. The research as a whole found: A 13 V-J signature model separated ophthalmopathy from stable hyperthyroidism, with just over 85% sensitivity and 81.08% specificity in cross-validation and 80%/75% in testing. In validation, the model predicted progression to ophthalmopathy with approximately 69% sensitivity and roughly 75% specificity, a median of 6.5 months before onset. Most expanded thyroid clonotypes (frequency above 0.001) were also detected in blood, a finding suggesting that blood repertoires may reflect thyroid immune responses. No statistical method was used to fix the sample size in advance, and group allocation was not hidden from the investigators.

A patient counted as having stable Graves' hyperthyroidism if no progression to ophthalmopathy occurred over 18 months of follow-up. Hyperthyroidism patients were newly diagnosed, had a disease duration of under 2 months, and were aged 18 to 65 years. Patients with uncontrolled infections, other autoimmune diseases, pregnancy or lactation were excluded. Diagnoses were based on clinical symptoms, serum thyroxine and TRAb, thyroid ultrasound and orbital computed tomography. PBMCs were separated from roughly 9.3 ml of fresh peripheral blood using Ficoll-Paque density gradient centrifugation. Trizol reagent was used to extract total RNA, and RNA quality was then checked on an Agilent 2100 Bioanalyzer. From the cysteine up to the phenylalanine, the CDR3 has a length of 17 residues. Only the CDR3 region is kept as DNA, spanning 51 bases read in frame from base 1. Germline trimming amounts to 3 bases on V and 5 bases on J, with 10 as the count of junction bases outside the gene matches. CDR1 SGHVS and CDR2 FNYEAQ were looked up in the germline V gene.

The sequence came from a woman in her forties or fifties with Graves' hyperthyroidism. Recombination linked TRBV7-6 to TRBJ1-1; a stretch of 12 junction bases matches TRBD1. The sequencing input was blood. The sequenced DNA: TGTGCCAGCAGCTTGGCCCCGGGACAGGGGGCGGAAACTGAAGCTTTCTTT. It translates as CASSLAPGQGAETEAFF.